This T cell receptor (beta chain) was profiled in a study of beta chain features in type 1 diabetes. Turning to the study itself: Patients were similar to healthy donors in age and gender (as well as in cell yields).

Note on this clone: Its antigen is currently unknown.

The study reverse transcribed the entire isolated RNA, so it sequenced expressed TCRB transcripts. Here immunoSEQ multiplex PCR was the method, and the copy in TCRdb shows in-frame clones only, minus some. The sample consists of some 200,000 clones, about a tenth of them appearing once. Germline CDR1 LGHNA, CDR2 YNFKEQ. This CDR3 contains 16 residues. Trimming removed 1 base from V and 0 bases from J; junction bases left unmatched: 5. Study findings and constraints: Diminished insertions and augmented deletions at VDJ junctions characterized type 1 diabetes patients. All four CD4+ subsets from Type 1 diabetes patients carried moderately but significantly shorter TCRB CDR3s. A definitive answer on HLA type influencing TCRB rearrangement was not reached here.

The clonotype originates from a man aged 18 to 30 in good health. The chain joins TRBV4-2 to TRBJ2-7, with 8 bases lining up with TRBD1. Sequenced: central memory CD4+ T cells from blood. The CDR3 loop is CASSQVSGTGSYEQYF. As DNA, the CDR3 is TGTGCCAGCAGCCAAGTTTCAGGGACAGGCTCCTACGAGCAGTACTTC.